A single TCR beta chain is shown here with its context. These data belong to a study of T cell responses to AZD1222 COVID-19 vaccine. Overall study context: Some second doses came at about 4 weeks and others at about 12 weeks; these were pooled.

Generated by immunoSEQ multiplex PCR, the TCRdb table keeps only in-frame clones and is missing some. The sample carries under 140,000 clones, roughly 92% recorded once. This CDR3 is 14 amino acids long. V was pared by 5 bases and J by 5 bases, with 15 bases between. The germline V gene has CDR1 MNHEY and CDR2 SVGAGI. The chain couples TRBV6-5 to TRBJ1-2; possibly TRBD1 for D (5 bases). The sequenced sample was peripheral blood, obtained on day 0 of AZD1222 vaccination. The source of this sequence is an adult in good health. As DNA, the CDR3 is TGTGCCAGCAGTCCCTCGGGACCGGTTTATGGCTACACCTTC. It specifies CASSPSGPVYGYTF.